These 25 T cell receptor beta chains came from one sample sequenced in a study of T cells in localized non-small cell lung cancer. Profiled with immunoSEQ multiplex PCR; TCRdb holds only in-frame clones, not every one. The table lists some 64,000 clones, about nine tenths of them singletons. The source was peripheral blood, collected before any cancer treatment. Receptor source: a woman aged 35 to 69 with stage I lung adenocarcinoma.

The CDR3, as DNA: TGTGCCAGCAGTTTATCACAGGCCGGCCTGTTCTATGGCTACACCTTC. This translates into CASSLSQAGLFYGYTF. The chain has TRBV28 and TRBJ1-2; possibly TRBD1 for D (5 bases). CDR1 is MDHEN and CDR2 is SYDVKM in the germline V gene. The CDR3 sequence is 16 residues long. Trimming cost V 1 base and J 4 bases, with 16 bases left between them.

This rearrangement joins TRBV19 to TRBJ2-5; 10 bases fit TRBD1. V shed 3 bases, J shed 4 bases, and the junction held 8 bases outside the gene matches. Per the germline V gene, CDR1 is LNHDA and CDR2 is SQIVND (reference sequence). The CDR3 sequence is 16 residues long. The chain's CDR3 is CASSIGWGQGIETQYF. CDR3 sequence (DNA): TGTGCCAGTAGTATCGGTTGGGGACAGGGGATAGAGACCCAGTACTTC.

This chain connects TRBV19 to TRBJ2-1; no firm D call. This CDR3 has 12 amino acids. Germline loops: CDR1 LNHDA, CDR2 SQIVND (reference sequence). The V end was cut by 4 bases, the J end by 8 bases, with 9 bases between. The CDR3 loop is CASSSPRYEQFF. CDR3 bases: TGTGCCAGTAGTAGCCCTAGGTATGAGCAGTTCTTC.

There are a few counts of this clone. The rearrangement joins TRBV14 to TRBJ1-1, with D uncertain. CDR3 length equals 13 residues. Germline V gene data show CDR1 as SGHDN and CDR2 as FVKESK. Trimming cost V 4 bases and J 0 bases, with 6 bases left between them. The CDR3 here is CASSRHLNTEAFF. In DNA form, the CDR3 reads TGTGCCAGCAGCCGGCACCTGAACACTGAAGCTTTCTTT.

This clone was seen only once. The CDR3 reads CASSLRNEQFF. The CDR3 bases are TGTGCCAGCAGCTTGAGAAATGAGCAGTTCTTC. The chain couples TRBV11-2 to TRBJ2-1; D is unclear. The germline V and J ends were trimmed by 3 bases and 7 bases, with 4 bases remaining between them. This CDR3 contains 11 residues. Germline-derived CDR1 and CDR2 are SGHAT and FQNNGV.

This clone appeared once. This chain joins TRBV19 and TRBJ2-2; 7 bases are shared with TRBD2. CDR3 size: 17 residues. From germline, CDR1 is LNHDA and CDR2 SQIVND (reference sequence). J lost 0 bases, V lost 6 bases, and 10 bases had no gene match. The CDR3 sequence is CASSLIGGRANTGELFF. The CDR3 nucleotides read TGTGCCAGTAGCCTAATCGGAGGGAGGGCGAACACCGGGGAGCTGTTTTTT.

This chain joins TRBV15 and TRBJ1-2, with D unresolved. Germline CDR1 and CDR2: LNHNV and YYDKDF (reference sequence). This CDR3 is 14 amino acids long. The germline V and J ends were trimmed by 5 bases and 3 bases, with 13 bases remaining between them. The CDR3 DNA sequence: TGTGCCACCAGCGGCCGCGCGGCGGACTATGGCTACACCTTC. Protein product: CATSGRAADYGYTF.

The chain has TRBV7-2 and TRBJ2-5; D is ambiguous. This CDR3 has 13 amino acids. V was cut by 5 bases and J by 1 base, with 8 bases left in between. Germline CDR1 and CDR2: SGHTA and FQGNSA. The CDR3 loop reads CASSPQAQETQYF. The CDR3 DNA reads TGTGCCAGCAGCCCCCAGGCCCAAGAGACCCAGTACTTC.

This chain joins TRBV5-1 and TRBJ1-5; no definite D call. The V end was cut by 0 bases, the J end by 1 base, with 8 bases between. CDR3 size: 15 residues. Germline CDR1 reads SGHRS; CDR2 reads YFSETQ. The CDR3 is CASSLAGQSNQPQHF. CDR3 bases: TGCGCCAGCAGCTTGGCCGGCCAGAGCAATCAGCCCCAGCATTTT.

The gene calls are TRBV10-2 and TRBJ2-7; 7 bases are shared with TRBD1. V shed 7 bases, J shed 3 bases, and the junction held 9 bases outside the gene matches. In germline, CDR1 is WSHSY, CDR2 SAAADI. The CDR3 has 14 residues. CDR3 region: CASKVEGGGYEQYF. CDR3 bases: TGCGCCAGCAAAGTTGAAGGGGGCGGCTACGAGCAGTACTTC.

The chain joins TRBV2 to TRBJ1-3; 7 bases map to TRBD1. V lost 11 bases, J lost 0 bases, and 4 bases stayed unmatched. The CDR3 has 13 residues. Germline V CDR1 and CDR2: SNHLY, FYNNEI. CDR3 nucleotides: TGTGCCGGACAGGCTCGCTCTGGAAACACCATATATTTT. It is translated as CAGQARSGNTIYF.

The chain is built from TRBV4-2 and TRBJ2-7; TRBD1 aligns across 9 bases. CDR1 is LGHNA, CDR2 YNFKEQ, per germline. Trimming removed 5 bases from V and 0 bases from J; junction bases left unmatched: 2. The CDR3 extends over 14 amino acids. DNA of the CDR3: TGTGCCAGCAGCTGGGACAGGGTCTCCTACGAGCAGTACTTC. Translating it yields CASSWDRVSYEQYF.

V gene TRBV5-5 combines with J gene TRBJ2-5; D remains ambiguous. Between the trimmed V and J ends, which lost 1 base and 2 bases, there was a span of 12 bases. The CDR3 is 15 residues long. Germline CDR1 and CDR2: SGHKS and YYEKEE (reference sequence). In DNA form, the CDR3 reads TGTGCCAGCAGCTTGATTCTCTCACATCAAGAGACCCAGTACTTC. Its protein is CASSLILSHQETQYF.

V gene TRBV27 combines with J gene TRBJ2-5; D not resolved. The end of the DNA is better explained by TRBJ2-7, so the J call may be wrong. Germline CDR1 reads MNHEY; CDR2 reads SMNVEV (reference sequence). The CDR3 contains 17 residues. CDR3 loop: CASTSALRDFGTYEQYF. The CDR3 DNA reads as TGTGCCAGCACCTCCGCTTTACGAGACTTTGGAACCTACGAGCAGTACTTC.

Within the sample, this clone is medium-sized. J is TRBJ1-1 and V is TRBV13; D call uncertain. CDR1 is PRHDT, CDR2 FYEKMQ, per germline (reference sequence). The CDR3 consists of 14 residues. Trimming removed 1 base at V and 1 base at J, with 7 bases between. CDR3 in amino acids: CASSLARPNTEAFF. Here the CDR3 DNA reads TGTGCCAGCAGCTTAGCTCGACCGAACACTGAAGCTTTCTTT.

The chain uses TRBV19 and TRBJ2-1; 9 bases are a match to TRBD1. This CDR3 contains 16 residues. Germline CDR1 is LNHDA and CDR2 is SQIVND (reference sequence). V dropped 6 bases and J dropped 4; count of bases not matched to a gene: 10. The CDR3 region is CASRPEGTGMYNEQFF. CDR3 bases: TGTGCCAGTAGGCCCGAAGGGACAGGGATGTACAATGAGCAGTTCTTC.

CDR3 in DNA: TGTGCCAGTAGTCCGCGACAGGCGGCCTCAACTAATGAAAAACTGTTTTTT. Protein product: CASSPRQAASTNEKLFF. The V gene is TRBV19, the J gene TRBJ1-4; D may be TRBD1 (6 bases). Trimming left V 5 bases short and J 0 bases short, with 16 bases between. The length of the CDR3 is 17 residues. Germline V gene data show CDR1 as LNHDA and CDR2 as SQIVND (reference sequence).

The chain employs TRBV19 and TRBJ2-1, with TRBD1 matching over 9 bases. J gave up 3 bases and V 10 bases, and 4 bases lay outside the gene matches. The CDR3 runs 13 residues. The germline V gene has CDR1 LNHDA and CDR2 SQIVND (reference sequence). CDR3 region: CATAGQGYNEQFF. The CDR3 DNA follows: TGTGCCACCGCGGGACAGGGCTACAATGAGCAGTTCTTC.

V gene TRBV7-2 combines with J gene TRBJ2-5; no clear D. The CDR3 consists of 13 residues. The germline V gene has CDR1 SGHTA and CDR2 FQGNSA. The V and J ends lost 5 bases and 5 bases respectively, with 12 bases between them. This CDR3 reads CASSLPNGETQYF. The CDR3, as DNA: TGTGCCAGCAGCCTACCCAATGGCGAGACCCAGTACTTC.

The V gene is TRBV4-1, the J gene TRBJ1-6; tentative D call: TRBD1 (6 bases). CDR1 and CDR2 from the germline V gene are MGHRA and YSYEKL. CDR3 length equals 18 residues. V was pared by 1 base and J by 9 bases, with 22 bases between. The CDR3 here is CASSQVEGTQAAGSPLHF. Written as DNA, the CDR3 is TGCGCCAGCAGCCAAGTTGAGGGGACACAGGCGGCGGGTTCACCCCTCCACTTT.

The rearrangement joins TRBV11-1 to TRBJ1-1; D is unclear. V lost 5 bases and J 8 bases, leaving 24 bases between the germline ends. Germline values: CDR1 SGHAT, CDR2 FQDESV (reference sequence). The CDR3 spans 16 residues. Here the CDR3 reads CASSLSPNTVMEEAFF. The DNA of the CDR3 is TGTGCCAGCAGCCTTTCCCCTAATACAGTAATGGAAGAAGCTTTCTTT.

The chain joins TRBV21-1 to TRBJ2-1; the table's D call, TRBD2, was not checked against the DNA. TRBV21-1 is deemed a pseudogene. The CDR3 is 11 residues long. The CDR3 DNA reads as TGTCGGGAGCAAGCCCCCAATGAGCAGTTCTTC. Its protein is CREQAPNEQFF.

The chain links TRBV7-9 to TRBJ1-1; D remains ambiguous. Germline CDR1 and CDR2: SEHNR and FQNEAQ (reference sequence). This CDR3 has 13 amino acids. V was clipped by 6 bases and J by 1 base, with 9 bases between them. CDR3 DNA: TGTGCCAGCAGATGGGCCCGGAACACTGAAGCTTTCTTT. Its translation is CASRWARNTEAFF.

The rearrangement links TRBV1 to TRBJ2-7; the DNA was not used to check the table's D call, TRBD2. TRBV1 is classified as a pseudogene. The CDR3 contains 15 residues. The CDR3 nucleotides read TGCACCGGGTATGTGAGACGGGACTTATCCTACGAGCAGTACTTC. Its protein product is CTGYVRRDLSYEQYF.

J is TRBJ1-4 and V is TRBV6-5; tentatively, D is TRBD1 (5 bases). Trimming took 2 bases from V and 0 from J, leaving 7 bases between them. Germline CDR1 is MNHEY and CDR2 is SVGAGI. The CDR3 runs 15 residues. CDR3 protein: CASSYGTATNEKLFF. CDR3 DNA sequence: TGTGCCAGCAGTTACGGGACGGCAACTAATGAAAAACTGTTTTTT.